This TCR beta chain comes out of a study of shared clonotypes between healthy human individuals. The study, taken as a whole, reports: Naive CD4 clonotypes overlapped across several donors at about 5.2%.

The length of the CDR3 is 16 residues. V lost 1 base to trimming and J lost 2 bases, with 11 bases between them. The germline CDR1 and CDR2 sequences are SGHAT and FQNNGV. With regard to this clone: Its matching antigen is unknown.

Only in-frame clones appear in the TCRdb table, and some are missing; sequencing was by immunoSEQ multiplex PCR. The repertoire consists of more than 2 million clones, with roughly 96% occurring once and the leading ten covering 0.1% to 0.15%. V usage is TRBV11-2 and J usage is TRBJ2-2, with D maybe TRBD1 (5 bases). Source material: naive CD4+ T cells sorted from blood. Subset here: CD45RA+ positively selected. The source of this sequence is a young man in good health. CDR3 region: CASSLVWTINTGELFF. In DNA form, the CDR3 reads TGTGCCAGCAGCTTAGTCTGGACAATAAACACCGGGGAGCTGTTTTTT.